Listed below are T cell receptor beta chains from one sample, sequenced in a study of cytomegalovirus exposure and HLA in healthy donors. Here immunoSEQ multiplex PCR was the method, and the copy in TCRdb shows in-frame clones only, minus some. The repertoire holds about 150,000 clones, roughly 86% seen once, with over 2% in the top ten. The sample taken for sequencing was PBMCs. These receptors all come from a human donor in good health. CDR3s include the opening cysteine and the closing phenylalanine or tryptophan. D genes are given only for firm matches. Rows may omit the clone size; those that give it use once, few, many or a size class.

v_gene: TRBV5-1
d_gene: NA
len: 13
abundance: NA
j_gene: TRBJ2-7
CDR3nt: TGCGCCAGCAGGCTAGTATCTAACTACGAGCAGTACTTC
CDR3aa: CASRLVSNYEQYF

v_gene: TRBV7-3
d_gene: NA
len: 17
abundance: once
j_gene: TRBJ1-3
CDR3nt: TGTGCCAGCAGCTTAAAGGGTGGAAGGGGCAATGGAAACACCATATATTTT
CDR3aa: CASSLKGGRGNGNTIYF

v_gene: TRBV28
d_gene: NA
len: 15
abundance: NA
j_gene: TRBJ2-7
CDR3nt: TGTGCCAGCAGGGACTTATCAGGTACCAAGGGCGAGCAGTACTTC
CDR3aa: CASRDLSGTKGEQYF

v_gene: TRBV7-7
d_gene: NA
len: 15
abundance: NA
j_gene: TRBJ2-5
CDR3nt: TGTGCTAGCAGCTTAGATGGACACCTCCAAGAGACCCAGTACTTC
CDR3aa: CASSLDGHLQETQYF

v_gene: TRBV6-5
d_gene: NA
len: 16
abundance: NA
j_gene: TRBJ2-6
CDR3nt: TGTGCCAGCAGTTACTCGGAACAGGGAGGGGCCAACGTCCTGACTTTC
CDR3aa: CASSYSEQGGANVLTF

v_gene: TRBV7-9
d_gene: TRBD2
len: 14
abundance: NA
j_gene: TRBJ2-7
CDR3nt: TGTGCCGGCAATGGGAGGGAAGGATCCTACGAGCAGTACTTC
CDR3aa: CAGNGREGSYEQYF

v_gene: TRBV6-4
d_gene: TRBD1
len: 15
abundance: NA
j_gene: TRBJ1-2
CDR3nt: TGTGCCAGCTCGCTTACAGGGGATAATGCCTATGGCTACACCTTC
CDR3aa: CASSLTGDNAYGYTF

v_gene: TRBV6-1
d_gene: TRBD1
len: 14
abundance: NA
j_gene: TRBJ2-1
CDR3nt: TGTGCCAGCAGCCGGGACAGGGCGATAAATGAGCAGTTCTTC
CDR3aa: CASSRDRAINEQFF

v_gene: TRBV11-2
d_gene: TRBD1
len: 15
abundance: NA
j_gene: TRBJ1-5
CDR3nt: TGTGCCAGCAGCTTAGGAGACAGGGCCGGTCAGCCCCAGCATTTT
CDR3aa: CASSLGDRAGQPQHF

v_gene: TRBV2
d_gene: TRBD1
len: 14
abundance: NA
j_gene: TRBJ1-1
CDR3nt: TGTGCCAGCACCCACAGGGGATCTCACACTGAAGCTTTCTTT
CDR3aa: CASTHRGSHTEAFF

v_gene: TRBV6-5
d_gene: NA
len: 13
abundance: NA
j_gene: TRBJ2-7
CDR3nt: TGTGCCAGCCGATCGGGTCTTCACTACGAGCAGTACTTC
CDR3aa: CASRSGLHYEQYF

v_gene: TRBV5-1
d_gene: NA
len: 16
abundance: NA
j_gene: TRBJ1-3
CDR3nt: TGCGCCAGCAGCTTGGCCGCGGGAGGACCTGGAAACACCATATATTTT
CDR3aa: CASSLAAGGPGNTIYF

v_gene: TRBV7-9
d_gene: TRBD1
len: 19
abundance: NA
j_gene: TRBJ2-2
CDR3nt: TGTGCCAGCAGCTCGCGAGACAGGGGGCGCGGGGGGAACACCGGGGAGCTGTTTTTT
CDR3aa: CASSSRDRGRGGNTGELFF

v_gene: TRBV6-1
d_gene: TRBD1
len: 15
abundance: NA
j_gene: TRBJ2-7
CDR3nt: TGTGCCAGCATCTTGGGGGACAGGGAGATCTACGAGCAGTACTTC
CDR3aa: CASILGDREIYEQYF

v_gene: TRBV29-1
d_gene: NA
len: 12
abundance: NA
j_gene: TRBJ2-5
CDR3nt: TGCAGCGTTCCAGGGAAGGGGGAGACCCAGTACTTC
CDR3aa: CSVPGKGETQYF

v_gene: TRBV18
d_gene: TRBD1
len: 14
abundance: NA
j_gene: TRBJ1-4
CDR3nt: TGTGCCAGCTCACCAGGGACAGGGGATGAAAAACTGTTTTTT
CDR3aa: CASSPGTGDEKLFF

v_gene: TRBV28
d_gene: TRBD1
len: 13
abundance: NA
j_gene: TRBJ1-1
CDR3nt: TGTGCCACCTCACAGGGGTGGTTGACTGAAGCTTTCTTT
CDR3aa: CATSQGWLTEAFF

v_gene: TRBV7-9
d_gene: NA
len: 12
abundance: NA
j_gene: TRBJ2-2
CDR3nt: TGTGCCACTACAGAAACCACCGGGGAGCTGTTTTTT
CDR3aa: CATTETTGELFF

v_gene: TRBV27
d_gene: NA
len: 13
abundance: NA
j_gene: TRBJ2-1
CDR3nt: TGTGCCAGCAGTTTCGGCGGCGGGATAGAGCAGTTCTTC
CDR3aa: CASSFGGGIEQFF

v_gene: TRBV7-3
d_gene: TRBD2
len: 15
abundance: NA
j_gene: TRBJ2-5
CDR3nt: TGTGCCAGCAGCTTAACGGAGGGACTAGCGGAGACCCAGTACTTC
CDR3aa: CASSLTEGLAETQYF

v_gene: TRBV6-5
d_gene: TRBD1
len: 15
abundance: NA
j_gene: TRBJ1-5
CDR3nt: TGTGCCAGCAGTCCCACAGGGGGTGACAATCAGCCCCAGCATTTT
CDR3aa: CASSPTGGDNQPQHF

v_gene: TRBV27
d_gene: NA
len: 13
abundance: NA
j_gene: TRBJ2-5
CDR3nt: TGTGCCAGCAGAGTGCGGCTCTCAGAGACCCAGTACTTC
CDR3aa: CASRVRLSETQYF

v_gene: TRBV5-4
d_gene: NA
len: 14
abundance: NA
j_gene: TRBJ1-2
CDR3nt: TGTGCCAGCAGTCGGGGAAGGGAGAACTATGGCTACACCTTC
CDR3aa: CASSRGRENYGYTF

v_gene: TRBV28
d_gene: TRBD2
len: 15
abundance: NA
j_gene: TRBJ2-2
CDR3nt: TGTGCCAGCAGTTTAGGCGGGACTAGAACCGGGGAGCTGTTTTTT
CDR3aa: CASSLGGTRTGELFF

v_gene: TRBV5-4
d_gene: TRBD2
len: 18
abundance: NA
j_gene: TRBJ2-3
CDR3nt: TGTGCCAGCAGCCCGCGACTAGCCGGCTCGAGGGGCACAGATACGCAGTATTTT
CDR3aa: CASSPRLAGSRGTDTQYF

v_gene: TRBV28
d_gene: TRBD1
len: 16
abundance: once
j_gene: TRBJ1-2
CDR3nt: TGTGCCAGCAGCTTGGACCAGGGGGCAGGGCCCATCGGCTACACCTTC
CDR3aa: CASSLDQGAGPIGYTF

v_gene: TRBV27
d_gene: TRBD1
len: 13
abundance: NA
j_gene: TRBJ2-7
CDR3nt: TGTGCCAGCAGTAGGGACAGTTCCTACGAGCAGTACTTC
CDR3aa: CASSRDSSYEQYF

v_gene: TRBV5-1
d_gene: TRBD1
len: 19
abundance: NA
j_gene: TRBJ1-6
CDR3nt: TGCGCCAGCAGCTTTAGGGGGACAGGGGATAGCTCCTATAATTCACCCCTCCACTTT
CDR3aa: CASSFRGTGDSSYNSPLHF

v_gene: TRBV5-1
d_gene: NA
len: 16
abundance: once
j_gene: TRBJ2-1
CDR3nt: TGCGCCAGCAGCTTAAACAGGGGACTTGGTGAAGATGAGCAGTTCTTC
CDR3aa: CASSLNRGLGEDEQFF

v_gene: TRBV29-1
d_gene: TRBD2
len: 14
abundance: NA
j_gene: TRBJ2-7
CDR3nt: TGCAGCGCTACTGGACTAGCGGCACTCTACGAGCAGTACTTC
CDR3aa: CSATGLAALYEQYF

v_gene: TRBV18
d_gene: NA
len: 13
abundance: once
j_gene: TRBJ2-5
CDR3nt: TGTGCCAGCTCACCGCGCTCCCAAGAGACCCAGTACTTC
CDR3aa: CASSPRSQETQYF

v_gene: TRBV27
d_gene: TRBD1
len: 13
abundance: NA
j_gene: TRBJ2-7
CDR3nt: TGTGCCAGCTCGACAGGGGGTTACTACGAGCAGTACTTC
CDR3aa: CASSTGGYYEQYF

v_gene: TRBV6-1
d_gene: NA
len: 16
abundance: NA
j_gene: TRBJ1-2
CDR3nt: TGTGCCAGCAGTGAACGATCGGTGCCCTTTAACTATGGCTACACCTTC
CDR3aa: CASSERSVPFNYGYTF

v_gene: TRBV19
d_gene: NA
len: 15
abundance: NA
j_gene: TRBJ1-1
CDR3nt: TGTGCCAGTAGGAGTAGGGTCCGGAGGGACACTGAAGCTTTCTTT
CDR3aa: CASRSRVRRDTEAFF

v_gene: TRBV2
d_gene: NA
len: 14
abundance: few
j_gene: TRBJ1-1
CDR3nt: TGTGCCAGCACCCTAAGGGGATGGAACACTGAAGCTTTCTTT
CDR3aa: CASTLRGWNTEAFF

v_gene: TRBV28
d_gene: NA
len: 15
abundance: NA
j_gene: TRBJ1-2
CDR3nt: TGTGCCAGCGCTGTGATCGGGGTCTCTGCCGGAGGCTACACCTTC
CDR3aa: CASAVIGVSAGGYTF

v_gene: TRBV5-6
d_gene: NA
len: 12
abundance: NA
j_gene: TRBJ2-2
CDR3nt: TGTGCCAGCAGCTTTTTACTTGGGGAGCTGTTTTTT
CDR3aa: CASSFLLGELFF

v_gene: TRBV25-1
d_gene: NA
len: 16
abundance: few
j_gene: TRBJ1-1
CDR3nt: TGTGCCAGCAGTGATGTAGGAGGCAGGGAGGGCACTGAAGCTTTCTTT
CDR3aa: CASSDVGGREGTEAFF

v_gene: TRBV6-5
d_gene: TRBD1
len: 14
abundance: NA
j_gene: TRBJ2-1
CDR3nt: TGTGCCAGCAGTTACGGGGACAGAAACTCCGAGCAGTTCTTC
CDR3aa: CASSYGDRNSEQFF

v_gene: TRBV19
d_gene: TRBD1
len: 16
abundance: NA
j_gene: TRBJ1-1
CDR3nt: TGTGCCAGTAGTATGGATTGGGGGGACAGGAACACTGAAGCTTTCTTT
CDR3aa: CASSMDWGDRNTEAFF

v_gene: TRBV9
d_gene: TRBD2
len: 16
abundance: NA
j_gene: TRBJ2-1
CDR3nt: TGTGCCAGCAGCGTAACAAGCGGGGGGGCTAGCAATGAGCAGTTCTTC
CDR3aa: CASSVTSGGASNEQFF

v_gene: TRBV6-5
d_gene: NA
len: 15
abundance: NA
j_gene: TRBJ2-7
CDR3nt: TGTGCCAGCAGTTACTCGGGCATCGGAACCTACGAGCAGTACTTC
CDR3aa: CASSYSGIGTYEQYF

v_gene: TRBV11-2
d_gene: TRBD1
len: 15
abundance: once
j_gene: TRBJ2-7
CDR3nt: TGTGCCAGCAGCGTCGGACAGGGTGGAAACTACGAGCAGTACTTC
CDR3aa: CASSVGQGGNYEQYF

v_gene: TRBV6-4
d_gene: NA
len: 13
abundance: NA
j_gene: TRBJ1-5
CDR3nt: TGTGCCAGCAGTGACGATTCGAACTCGCCCCAGCATTTT
CDR3aa: CASSDDSNSPQHF

v_gene: TRBV27
d_gene: TRBD2
len: 16
abundance: NA
j_gene: TRBJ2-7
CDR3nt: TGTGCCAGCAGTCCTAAATATAGCGGGGGGGGTCTCGAGCAGTACTTC
CDR3aa: CASSPKYSGGGLEQYF